This T cell receptor beta chain was found in a study of shared clonotypes between healthy human individuals (TCRdb year 2020). Regarding the complete study: The cohort included three men and two women between 18 and 49 years of age. For each donor, CD4 naive and CD4 memory were each run on three plates, CD8 naive on two plates, and CD8 memory on one plate. To estimate repertoire size and how much clonotypes are shared between individuals, the study performed deep sequencing of blood TCR repertoires from five healthy adults. To increase sequencing depth and limit assay-specific biases, TCR repertoire library preparation and sequencing were carried out by different laboratories using diverse techniques. Per donor, leukapheresis produced somewhere between about 0.8 and 9 billion PBMCs. Overall study outcomes, separate from this receptor: Naive subsets generally had larger estimated clonotype richness than memory subsets did. Pairwise subsampling indicated that sequencing depth was expected to affect the degree of clonotype sharing among donors. Because the study included a small number of donors, the genetic and exposure-history diversity represented was limited. Even with the large sequencing depth, rarefaction of the sorted-subset datasets indicated that sequencing was incomplete. Compared with non-shared clonotypes, the clonotypes found in all four sorted-subset donors had higher generation probabilities. Sharing across several donors was observed for about 5% of naive CD4, 3% to 3.5% of naive CD8, over 2% of memory CD4, and around 0.42% of memory CD8 clonotypes. Sampling was limited to blood, and TCR repertoires in tissue likely differ from TCR repertoires in blood.

TCR CDR3 regions were amplified from genomic DNA by multiplex PCR using the deep immunoSEQ assay. Genomic DNA extracted from each cell subset was distributed evenly over all wells of several immunoSEQ 96-well plates, and each plate served as one replicate. For sorted subsets, about 210 ng of genomic DNA, equivalent to 25,000 to 35,000 T cell genomes, went into each replicate PCR. Purified libraries were measured with a Qubit 3.0 fluorometer, size-checked on a Bioanalyzer 2100, and measured again with the KAPA Library Quantification kit. A separate single-read 150-cycle Illumina NextSeq 550 flow cell was used to sequence each immunoSEQ 96-well plate. The study's own analysis went as follows. The immunoSEQ output contained only junctional sequences without quality scores, so filtering could not match that applied to full-length reads. To assign V/J genes and CDR3, sequences were annotated against IMGT germline references using PyIR, a Python wrapper for IgBLAST v1.9. Any read was removed if the V/J assignment was weak (E-value above 1e-6), the CDR3 was missing, or the read contained stop codons, out-of-frame junctions, or ambiguous translated residues. A V3J clonotype was defined by an identical inferred V gene, J gene, and CDR3 amino acid sequence. The percentage overlap between two repertoires was calculated by dividing the number of shared unique clonotypes by the size of the smaller repertoire. Three approaches were used to assess repertoire richness: RTK rarefaction, the Chao1 estimator, and Recon v2.1 estimates of unobserved clonotypes. Generation probabilities for all TCRbeta clonotypes obtained by the gDNA method from a handful of donors were computed using OLGA. TCRdb stores this immuneACCESS table with in-frame sequences only. Part of the clones is absent; in the studies checked, under half of the shortfall reflects unresolved V genes, and no reason is known for the rest. Clonal size and the V and J genes are those of that table, whereas D and trimming came from the DNA. In all, the sample holds around 750,000 clones, and roughly 70% of those were seen once. Less than 2% of the sample belongs to the ten largest clones.

This clone was found a few times. The clone's antigen remains unknown. Nothing much larger sits one base from this clone, and base qualities are not available. The donors were healthy, HIV-negative adults who had no recently reported acute infections or vaccinations. Every donor was a Caucasian adult living in Nashville, Tennessee, USA. CD4+ T cells were enriched by magnetic negative selection, after which naive cells were positively selected on CD45RA and the negative fraction was taken as the memory subset. Blood was collected by leukapheresis, and PBMCs were isolated by Ficoll-Histopaque density gradient centrifugation and then cryopreserved in liquid nitrogen vapor phase. Purity and quantity of every magnetically sorted T cell population were checked by analytical flow cytometry. Each sorted fraction had its genomic DNA isolated and then quantified by UV absorbance on a Nanodrop 2000c. Sequenced sample: memory CD4+ T cells sorted from blood. The sample's cell subset or site label is to be understood as: CD45RA-negative fraction. This TCR derives from a woman under 40 in good health.

CDR3 loop: CASSPTPGRTYNEQFF. The nucleotides are TGTGCCAGCAGCCCGACCCCGGGGAGAACCTACAATGAGCAGTTCTTC. The rearranged chain carries TRBV7-9 and TRBJ2-1; a weak D assignment points to TRBD2 (5 bases agree). The CDR1 and CDR2 encoded by the germline V gene (reference sequence) are SEHNR and FQNEAQ. At the junction V is shortened by 5 bases and J by 2 bases, with 16 bases in between. Its CDR3 holds 16 amino acids, cysteine through phenylalanine. CDR3 DNA is the only sequence kept; it has 48 bases, read in frame from the first base.